Listed below are T cell receptor beta chains from one sample, sequenced in a study of cytomegalovirus exposure and HLA in healthy donors. TCRdb keeps only in-frame clones here, not all; method: immunoSEQ multiplex PCR. In total, the table holds 95,000 to 150,000 clones. Sequenced material: PBMCs. The receptor source for this set is a man between 18 and 29 years old in good health and CMV-seronegative. The CDR3 runs from the conserved cysteine through the conserved F or W. Each record gives: J gene, D gene, V gene, CDR3 DNA, CDR3 protein. A D gene is named only where the DNA matches it firmly.

j_call: TRBJ2-1
d_call: TRBD2
v_call: TRBV11-2
cdr3_nt: TGTGCCAGCAGCTCTGGACTAGCGGGGGTTGAGCAGTTCTTC
cdr3_aa: CASSSGLAGVEQFF

j_call: TRBJ1-2
d_call: .
v_call: TRBV6-5
cdr3_nt: TGTGCCAGCAGACAGACAGGAGCTAACTATGGCTACACCTTC
cdr3_aa: CASRQTGANYGYTF

j_call: TRBJ1-2
d_call: .
v_call: TRBV6-5
cdr3_nt: TGTGCCAGCGGGCAGGGATATGGCTACACCTTC
cdr3_aa: CASGQGYGYTF

j_call: TRBJ1-5
d_call: .
v_call: TRBV7-8
cdr3_nt: TGTGCCAGCAGCTCGCAGAGCGTCCGGGACAATCAGCCCCAGCATTTT
cdr3_aa: CASSSQSVRDNQPQHF

j_call: TRBJ1-3
d_call: TRBD1
v_call: TRBV9
cdr3_nt: TGTGCCAGCAGCGTAGACCTCGGGACAGGGGCTGGAAACACCATATATTTT
cdr3_aa: CASSVDLGTGAGNTIYF

j_call: TRBJ2-7
d_call: TRBD1
v_call: TRBV6-1
cdr3_nt: TGTGCCAGCAGTGATTGGGACAGGGGCTACGAGCAGTACTTC
cdr3_aa: CASSDWDRGYEQYF

j_call: TRBJ2-1
d_call: TRBD1
v_call: TRBV4-1
cdr3_nt: TGCGCCAGCAGCCACGGGACAGTTTTAACCAAAGAGCAGTTCTTC
cdr3_aa: CASSHGTVLTKEQFF

j_call: TRBJ1-5
d_call: .
v_call: TRBV19
cdr3_nt: TGTGCCAGTTCCGTAGCAGAACCACAGGGCTGGCAGCCCCAGCATTTT
cdr3_aa: CASSVAEPQGWQPQHF

j_call: TRBJ2-1
d_call: TRBD2
v_call: TRBV7-8
cdr3_nt: TGTGCCAGCAGCTACTGGACTAGCGGGAGCTCCTACAATGAGCAGTTCTTC
cdr3_aa: CASSYWTSGSSYNEQFF

j_call: TRBJ1-6
d_call: .
v_call: TRBV6-1
cdr3_nt: TGTGCCAGCAGTGGGAGGTCCTATAATTCACCCCTCCACTTT
cdr3_aa: CASSGRSYNSPLHF

j_call: TRBJ2-7
d_call: TRBD2
v_call: TRBV9
cdr3_nt: TGTGCCAGCAGCGTGGGTGGGGGGGACCCCTCCTACGAGCAGTACTTC
cdr3_aa: CASSVGGGDPSYEQYF

j_call: TRBJ1-2
d_call: .
v_call: TRBV7-9
cdr3_nt: TGTGCCAGCAGCTTAGGGTCTCGGGTTAGGCGACAGCACTATGGCTACACCTTC
cdr3_aa: CASSLGSRVRRQHYGYTF

j_call: TRBJ1-5
d_call: .
v_call: TRBV28
cdr3_nt: TGTGCCAGCAGTTTCCGACAGAATCAGCCCCAGCATTTT
cdr3_aa: CASSFRQNQPQHF

j_call: TRBJ2-1
d_call: .
v_call: TRBV20-1
cdr3_nt: TGCAGTGGGGGGCTTATCAATGAGCAGTTCTTC
cdr3_aa: CSGGLINEQFF

j_call: TRBJ1-6
d_call: .
v_call: TRBV14
cdr3_nt: TGTGCCAGCAGCCAAATCGGGAATTCACCCCTCCACTTT
cdr3_aa: CASSQIGNSPLHF

j_call: TRBJ2-2
d_call: TRBD1
v_call: TRBV5-1
cdr3_nt: TGCGCCAGCAGCCAGACAGGGGTCATGGCCGGGGAGCTGTTTTTT
cdr3_aa: CASSQTGVMAGELFF

j_call: TRBJ1-2
d_call: .
v_call: TRBV25-1
cdr3_nt: TGTGCCAGCAGTGAATCGGGAGGGGAATATGGCTACACCTTC
cdr3_aa: CASSESGGEYGYTF

j_call: TRBJ2-1
d_call: .
v_call: TRBV5-4
cdr3_nt: TGTGCCAGCAGCTCCTCTAGAGGCCATGAGCAGTTCTTC
cdr3_aa: CASSSSRGHEQFF

j_call: TRBJ2-3
d_call: TRBD1
v_call: TRBV28
cdr3_nt: TGTGCCAGCAGTTTCACAGGACAGGTGCAGTATTTT
cdr3_aa: CASSFTGQVQYF

j_call: TRBJ2-7
d_call: TRBD1
v_call: TRBV10-2
cdr3_nt: TGCGCCAGCAGTGACTCGGGGCCAGGGGGCGCCTACGAGCAGTACTTC
cdr3_aa: CASSDSGPGGAYEQYF

j_call: TRBJ1-1
d_call: .
v_call: TRBV19
cdr3_nt: TGTGCCAGTACCCCGACAGTGAACACTGAAGCTTTCTTT
cdr3_aa: CASTPTVNTEAFF

j_call: TRBJ2-3
d_call: TRBD2
v_call: TRBV13
cdr3_nt: TGTGCCAGCAGCTTAAGGACTAGCGGTAAAACAGATACGCAGTATTTT
cdr3_aa: CASSLRTSGKTDTQYF

j_call: TRBJ2-5
d_call: .
v_call: TRBV19
cdr3_nt: TGTGCCAGTAGTATAGAGTTAGCGGACCAAGAGACCCAGTACTTC
cdr3_aa: CASSIELADQETQYF

j_call: TRBJ2-5
d_call: .
v_call: TRBV18
cdr3_nt: TGTGCCAGCTCCCCACTTAGGACAGAAATTTTCCAAGAGACCCAGTACTTC
cdr3_aa: CASSPLRTEIFQETQYF

j_call: TRBJ2-3
d_call: .
v_call: TRBV5-1
cdr3_nt: TGCGCCAGCAGCTTGGGCAGGGCCCGCACAGATACGCAGTATTTT
cdr3_aa: CASSLGRARTDTQYF

j_call: TRBJ2-7
d_call: .
v_call: TRBV6-1
cdr3_nt: TGTGCCAGCAGTGAAGAGGTAGGGGCCTCCTACGAGCAGTACTTC
cdr3_aa: CASSEEVGASYEQYF

j_call: TRBJ1-5
d_call: .
v_call: TRBV28
cdr3_nt: TGTGCCAGCAGTCCCAATCTAGGTAAGGGCAATCAGCCCCAGCATTTT
cdr3_aa: CASSPNLGKGNQPQHF

j_call: TRBJ2-7
d_call: .
v_call: TRBV6-1
cdr3_nt: TGTGCCAGCAGTCGCAGGGAAGGTCCGAACGAGCAGTACTTC
cdr3_aa: CASSRREGPNEQYF

j_call: TRBJ2-5
d_call: .
v_call: TRBV7-9
cdr3_nt: TGTGCCAGCAGTCCAGGGTTAGAGACCCAGTACTTC
cdr3_aa: CASSPGLETQYF

j_call: TRBJ1-1
d_call: .
v_call: TRBV7-9
cdr3_nt: TGTGCCAGCAGCTTAGCCGGCGCAGGGTCGAACACTGAAGCTTTCTTT
cdr3_aa: CASSLAGAGSNTEAFF

j_call: TRBJ2-3
d_call: TRBD2
v_call: TRBV2
cdr3_nt: TGTGCCAGCAGCTTACGGGGACTAGCGGGAGTTAGCACAGATACGCAGTATTTT
cdr3_aa: CASSLRGLAGVSTDTQYF

j_call: TRBJ1-6
d_call: TRBD1
v_call: TRBV5-1
cdr3_nt: TGCGCCAGCAGTTCGGGACAGGGTCCTCGGACTGGTAATTCACCCCTCCACTTT
cdr3_aa: CASSSGQGPRTGNSPLHF

j_call: TRBJ2-3
d_call: TRBD2
v_call: TRBV27
cdr3_nt: TGTGCCAGCAGTTTTCTAGCGGGGAGCACAGATACGCAGTATTTT
cdr3_aa: CASSFLAGSTDTQYF